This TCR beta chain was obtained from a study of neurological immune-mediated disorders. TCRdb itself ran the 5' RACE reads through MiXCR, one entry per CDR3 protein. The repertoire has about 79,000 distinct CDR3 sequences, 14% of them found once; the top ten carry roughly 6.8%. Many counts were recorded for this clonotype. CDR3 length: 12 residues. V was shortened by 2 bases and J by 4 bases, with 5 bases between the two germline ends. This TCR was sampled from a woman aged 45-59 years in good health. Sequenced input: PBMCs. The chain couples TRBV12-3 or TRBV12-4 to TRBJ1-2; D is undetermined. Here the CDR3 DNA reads TGTGCCAGCAGTTTATCCTTCTATGGCTACACCTTC. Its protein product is CASSLSFYGYTF.